The 19 T cell receptor beta chains below come from one sample, sequenced in a study of tissue T cells after allogeneic stem cell transplantation (dated by TCRdb to 2021 to 2024). To prepare the library, the immunoSEQ multiplex PCR assay was applied. Drawn from immuneACCESS, this table holds only the in-frame rearrangements with V and J called that TCRdb kept. Clones are partly lost; checked studies trace under half to an unresolved V gene and leave the rest unexplained. This sample holds 15,000 to 20,000 clones; just over 70% were observed only once. Roughly 0.96% of the sample lies in the top ten. Sequencing used spleen. All receptors derive from a female BALB/c mouse in good health. The mouse line in question has MHC haplotype H2-d.

Comment on this clone: Gene names are the mouse ones. The read ends 1 residue shy of where the CDR3 ends; the end is completed using the germline J gene. The chain couples TRBV13-2 to TRBJ1-5; 9 bases line up with TRBD1. V lost 4 bases to trimming and J lost 0 bases; unmatched junction nucleotides: 5. The length of the CDR3 is 16 residues. Germline lookup yields CDR1 NNHNN and CDR2 SYGAGS (reference sequence). This CDR3 is CASGPGQGYNNQAPLF. CDR3 DNA, as far as it was read: TGTGCCAGCGGTCCGGGACAGGGTTATAACAACCAGGCTCCGCTT.

On this clone itself: Each gene name is a mouse one. The read terminates 1 residue before the CDR3 end, so the remaining end is supplied by the germline J gene. The V call is TRBV14, the J call TRBJ1-4; the D gene is possibly TRBD1 (6 bases). With 5 bases removed from V and 2 bases from J, the gap between germline ends came to 10 bases. CDR1 is SGHDT and CDR2 is FRDEAV in the germline V gene. The CDR3 runs to 14 residues. CDR3: CASRPGQSNERLFF. CDR3 DNA (partial): TGTGCCAGCAGGCCGGGACAATCCAACGAAAGATTATTT.

Only one count was recorded for this clone. Germline and genes: mouse. The CDR3 end falls 1 residue outside the read, so it is completed with the germline J gene. This chain uses TRBV1 with TRBJ1-4; D is undetermined. Looked up from germline, CDR1 is NSQYPW and CDR2 is LRSPGD (reference sequence). Trimming removed 4 bases from V and 0 bases from J, with 3 bases in between. CDR3 length equals 13 residues. The CDR3 DNA, read in part, is TGCACCTGCAGTGAAGTTTCCAACGAAAGATTATTT. It codes for CTCSEVSNERLF. Given in full, the CDR3 is CTCSEVSNERLFF.

A word on this clone: Genes and germline come from the mouse. The read terminates 1 residue ahead of where the CDR3 ends, so the germline J gene completes it. This chain connects TRBV3 to TRBJ2-4; weak D call: TRBD1 (6 bases). The CDR3 length is 14 residues. The germline V gene has CDR1 SNHLY and CDR2 FYNGKV (reference sequence). Deletions cut 1 base from V and 2 bases from J, with 7 bases between. The sequenced part of the CDR3 DNA is TGTGCCAGCAGCTTAGAGGGGGATCAAAACACCTTGTAC. Its protein product is CASSLEGDQNTLY. The entire CDR3 protein reads CASSLEGDQNTLYF.

Points on this clone: Mouse germline and gene names are used. The sequenced fragment ends 1 residue before the CDR3 boundary, so the rest is inferred from the germline J gene. V and J are TRBV13-1 and TRBJ1-1; no clear D. This CDR3 is built from 13 residues. In germline, CDR1 is NSHNY, CDR2 SYGAGN. Trimming left V 1 base short and J 4 bases short, with 8 bases between. The CDR3 bases that were read are TGTGCCAGCAGTGATTCTGGCAGCACAGAAGTCTTC. Amino acid sequence: CASSDSGSTEVF. The entire CDR3 protein reads CASSDSGSTEVFF.

Worth noting for this clone: Gene names and germline match the mouse. The read terminates 1 residue ahead of where the CDR3 ends, so the germline J gene completes it. J is TRBJ2-7 and V is TRBV13-2, with TRBD2 identical over 9 bases. Germline V gene data show CDR1 as NNHNN and CDR2 as SYGAGS (reference sequence). This CDR3 spans 14 amino acids. Trimming removed 0 bases from V and 6 bases from J; junction bases left unmatched: 4. Incomplete CDR3 DNA: TGTGCCAGCGGTGATGTTGGGGGGGCGCTTGAACAGTAC. This sequence encodes CASGDVGGALEQY. From start to end, the CDR3 is CASGDVGGALEQYF.

This clone has only a few counts. Mouse gene names apply. The CDR3 end is not reached by the read, which stops 1 residue before it; the germline J gene fills it in. The rearrangement joins TRBV5 to TRBJ2-7; D not certain. Per the germline V gene, CDR1 is LGHNA and CDR2 is YNLKQL (reference sequence). The CDR3 is 13 amino acids. The V end lost 0 bases, the J end lost 3 bases, and 6 bases lay between the germline ends. CDR3 DNA, as far as it was read: TGTGCCAGCAGCCAAGAGAGACACTATGAACAGTAC. Translating gives CASSQERHYEQY. The full CDR3 is CASSQERHYEQYF.

About this clone itself: Any gene name here is a mouse gene name. The CDR3 end falls 1 residue outside the read, so it is completed with the germline J gene. This sequence joins TRBV19 and TRBJ2-4; TRBD1 is a possible D gene (6 bases). Trimming left V 4 bases short and J 4 bases short, with 13 bases between. Germline loops: CDR1 FNHDT, CDR2 SITEND (reference sequence). This CDR3 spans 14 amino acids. The part of the CDR3 DNA that was read is TGTGCCAGCAGTGCCGGGACAAGAAAAAACACCTTGTAC. Translating it yields CASSAGTRKNTLY. The CDR3 in its entirety is CASSAGTRKNTLYF.

Worth noting for this clone: Germline and genes: mouse. The read ends 1 residue before the CDR3 terminus; that terminus is restored from the germline J gene. The chain uses TRBV13-3 and TRBJ1-3; TRBD1 is a possible D gene (5 bases). The germline gives CDR1 NNHDY, CDR2 SYVADS. Trimming shortened V by 3 bases and J by 0 bases, and 10 bases separated the two germline ends. This CDR3 contains 15 residues. This CDR3 is CASSGGRLSGNTLYF. The sequenced part of the CDR3 DNA is TGTGCCAGCAGTGGGGGCAGGCTTTCTGGAAATACGCTCTAT.

Comments on this clone: Gene names and germline match the mouse. The CDR3 bases that were read are TGTGCTAGCAGTAGAGATCTGCTGGGGGGGCGCCATAGTGCAGAAACGCTGTAT. This encodes CASSRDLLGGRHSAETLY. The complete CDR3 sequence is CASSRDLLGGRHSAETLYF. This chain uses TRBV17 with TRBJ2-3, with 10 bases matching TRBD2. The CDR3 end falls 1 residue outside the read, so it is completed with the germline J gene. The length of the CDR3 is 19 residues. Germline trimming cut 0 bases from V and 0 bases from J; bases unmatched to any gene: 9. Germline CDR1 is MNHDT and CDR2 is YYDKIL. Full variable domain (remainder filled in from reference TRBV17 and TRBJ2-3): DTTVKQNPRYKLARVGKPVNLICSQTMNHDTMYWYQKKPNQAPKLLLFYYDKILNREADTFEKFQSSRPNNSFCSLYIGSAGLEYSAMYLCASSRDLLGGRHSAETLYFGSGTRLTVL.

Note on this clone: The gene names here belong to mouse. The CDR3 is cut off 1 residue early in the read; its end comes from the germline J gene. The V gene is TRBV31, the J gene TRBJ2-1; 9 nucleotides match TRBD1. Germline loops: CDR1 GKSSPN, CDR2 SITVG. The V segment lost 0 bases and the J segment 5 bases; nucleotides outside the gene matches: 2. The CDR3 runs 14 residues. CDR3 loop: CAWSLWTGDAEQFF. The CDR3 DNA, read in part, is TGTGCCTGGAGTCTGTGGACAGGGGATGCTGAGCAGTTC.

Concerning this clone: The gene symbols are mouse symbols. The CDR3 goes on 1 residue after the read ends, and that part is filled in from the germline J gene. The chain carries TRBV20 and TRBJ1-4, with 9 bases matching TRBD1. V shed 2 bases, J shed 6 bases, and the junction held 1 base outside the gene matches. Per the germline V gene, CDR1 is GFQATS and CDR2 is STVNSAI. This CDR3 spans 13 amino acids. Partial CDR3 DNA: TGTGGTGCTAGGACAGGGGGCCACGAAAGATTATTT. Protein product: CGARTGGHERLF. The CDR3, in full, reads CGARTGGHERLFF. The full variable domain, its missing parts supplied by reference TRBV20 and TRBJ1-4, is GALVYQYPRRTICKSGTSMRMECQAVGFQATSVAWYRQSPQKTFELIALSTVNSAIKYEQNFTQEKFPISHPNLSFSSMTVLNAYLEDRGLYLCGARTGGHERLFFGHGTKLSVL.

Concerning this clone: Any gene name here is a mouse gene name. The CDR3 is cut off 1 residue early in the read; its end comes from the germline J gene. The V call is TRBV1, the J call TRBJ1-4, with 9 bases aligning to TRBD1. CDR1 is NSQYPW and CDR2 is LRSPGD in the germline V gene (reference sequence). Trimming cost V 0 bases and J 6 bases; bases outside gene matches: 5. This CDR3 has 16 amino acids. CDR3 sequence reads: CTCSADTGGEDERLFF. The sequenced CDR3 bases are TGCACCTGCAGTGCAGATACAGGGGGCGAGGACGAAAGATTATTT.

This clone was seen only a few times. Gene labels here are mouse ones. The CDR3 extends 1 residue past the end of the read, so its final part is completed from the germline J gene. The chain has TRBV4 and TRBJ1-5; 7 bases line up with TRBD1. After removal of 5 bases from V and 4 bases from J, the junction contained 8 bases not matched to a gene. There are 15 residues in the CDR3. The germline CDR1 and CDR2 sequences are LGHDT and YNNKQL (reference sequence). The part of the CDR3 DNA that was read is TGTGCCAGCAGCCACCGACAGGGAGGAAACCAGGCTCCGCTT. Its protein is CASSHRQGGNQAPL. In full, the CDR3 is CASSHRQGGNQAPLF.

In the case of this clone: Any gene name here is a mouse gene name. The read ends 1 residue before the CDR3 terminus; that terminus is restored from the germline J gene. The rearrangement joins TRBV20 to TRBJ2-4, with D maybe TRBD2 (7 bases). CDR1 is GFQATS, CDR2 STVNSAI, per germline. The CDR3 totals 16 residues. V dropped 0 bases and J dropped 0 bases, with 13 bases sitting between them. CDR3 DNA, as far as it was read: TGTGGTGCTAGGGATGAGGGGGGCGCGAGTCAAAACACCTTGTAC. Amino acids: CGARDEGGASQNTLY. The CDR3 as a whole reads CGARDEGGASQNTLYF.

This clone was recorded a few times. Genes here carry mouse names. The read halts 1 residue ahead of the CDR3 end, with the missing end drawn from the germline J gene. This chain uses TRBV14 with TRBJ2-7, with D possibly TRBD1 on 6 matching bases. V gave up 6 bases and J gave up 0 bases, with 10 bases separating them. CDR1 is SGHDT, CDR2 FRDEAV, per germline. CDR3 length equals 13 residues. CDR3 DNA, as far as it was read: TGTGCCAGCAACCGGGACAACTCCTATGAACAGTAC. It codes for CASNRDNSYEQY. The entire CDR3 sequence reads CASNRDNSYEQYF.

As to this clone: The gene symbols are mouse symbols. The read stops 1 residue short of the end of the CDR3; the missing end is completed from the germline J gene. V is TRBV29 and J is TRBJ2-1; TRBD2 agrees at 7 bases. Per the germline V gene, CDR1 is MSHET and CDR2 is SYDVDS. J gave up 3 bases and V 0 bases, and 2 bases lay outside the gene matches. The CDR3 is made up of 15 amino acids. The CDR3 DNA, read in part, is TGTGCTAGCAGTTTATCTCGGGGGGGCTATGCTGAGCAGTTC. Residues: CASSLSRGGYAEQF. The complete CDR3 reads CASSLSRGGYAEQFF.

Comment on this clone: Gene names denote mouse genes. The read ends 1 residue early relative to the CDR3; the germline J gene fills the gap. V is TRBV19 and J is TRBJ2-3; 12 nucleotides agree with TRBD1. The CDR3 totals 16 residues. The ends lost 5 bases at V and 2 bases at J; junction bases unmatched: 6. Germline CDR1 and CDR2: FNHDT and SITEND (reference sequence). Partial CDR3 DNA: TGTGCCAGCAGCCACCGGGACAGGGGGCATGCAGAAACGCTGTAT. It yields the protein CASSHRDRGHAETLY. The complete CDR3 sequence is CASSHRDRGHAETLYF. The variable domain in full, completed from reference TRBV19 and TRBJ2-3, reads GGIITQTPKFLIGQEGQKLTLKCQQNFNHDTMYWYRQDSGKGLRLIYYSITENDLQKGDLSEGYDASREKKSSFSLTVTSAQKNEMAVFLCASSHRDRGHAETLYFGSGTRLTVL.

A remark on this clone: The germline and genes are mouse ones. The CDR3 extends 1 residue past the end of the read, so its final part is completed from the germline J gene. The chain combines TRBV24 with TRBJ1-4; D is unclear. This CDR3 region has 12 residues. CDR1 and CDR2 (germline): KGHTA, FRNEEI. With 11 bases removed from V and 0 bases from J, the gap between germline ends came to 7 bases. CDR3 residues: CARPISNERLFF. Partial CDR3 DNA: TGTGCCCGCCCAATTTCCAACGAAAGATTATTT.